This TCR beta chain was sequenced in a study of blood T cell repertoires in COVID-19. Across the study: The United States, Italy and Spain provided the acute and convalescent COVID-19 samples.

For this clone: The junction shows a germline mismatch at one end, possibly a read error.

Here immunoSEQ multiplex PCR was the method, and the copy in TCRdb shows in-frame clones only, minus some. The sample has nearly 300,000 clones, approximately 90% seen once. The germline V gene encodes CDR1 DFQATT and CDR2 SNEGSKA (reference sequence). There are 9 residues in the CDR3. This chain joins TRBV20-1 and TRBJ1-4; 7 bases align to TRBD1. The sequence derives from a woman in her thirties who had recovered from COVID-19. Source material: peripheral blood. In nucleotides, the CDR3 is TGCAGTGCTAGAGGCGGACAGGTTTTT. Translating gives CSARGGQVF.